This T cell receptor (beta chain) was profiled in a study of blood T cell repertoires in COVID-19. Study context: The samples span acute and convalescent COVID-19 from the United States, Italy and Spain.

The count of this clone is one. Adults between about 18 and 95 years of age took part from approximately 24 US areas. The V segment lost 2 bases and the J segment 5 bases; nucleotides outside the gene matches: 10. Looked up from germline, CDR1 is GTSNPN and CDR2 is SVGIG (reference sequence). CDR3 length: 15 residues. Authors' analysis steps: The assay estimated nucleated cells by amplifying reference gene primers. The repertoire was sequenced with immunoSEQ multiplex PCR; TCRdb's copy has only in-frame clones and lacks some. V and J calls and clone size are as listed in that table; D and trimming were resolved from the DNA. Seen here are about 250,000 clones, about 87% observed once, and the top ten hold less than 3%.

This receptor was taken from a woman aged 50 to 60 who had recovered from COVID-19. The chain recombines TRBV30 with TRBJ2-7; 9 bases are shared with TRBD2. Sample: PBMCs or T cells enriched from blood (not recorded which). CDR3 nucleotides: TGTGCCTGGAGTCAGTTAGCGGGAGTCCGCGACGAGCAGTACTTC. Translation: CAWSQLAGVRDEQYF.